A selection of T cell receptor beta chains follows, all from one sample in a study of CD8+ T cells in alopecia areata. Profiled with immunoSEQ multiplex PCR; TCRdb holds only in-frame clones, not every one. This table has roughly 250,000 clones, 65% to 70% appearing once. The sample consisted of CD4+ T cells sorted from blood, taken at week 0. These receptors were collected from a human donor with alopecia areata. Both conserved end residues are part of each CDR3. Fields, in order: V gene, clone size, J gene, CDR3 protein. Rows may omit the clone size; those that give it use once, few, many or a size class.

>TRBV25-1|NA|TRBJ2-5
CASTSPGETQYF
>TRBV18|few|TRBJ2-3
CASSQRPGRLSTDTQYF
>TRBV7-3|few|TRBJ2-3
CASSQGVISTDTQYF
>TRBV30|NA|TRBJ1-4
CAWRRPGQPNEKLFF
>TRBV6-5|NA|TRBJ1-1
CASSYEFNTEAFF
>TRBV9|NA|TRBJ2-2
CASSPSSSGGLGGELFF
>TRBV25-1|NA|TRBJ2-1
CASGVDRGTNNEQFF
>TRBV10-3|NA|TRBJ2-7
CAIAGVRHEQYF
>TRBV4-2|NA|TRBJ2-4
CASSPVRSKNIQYF
>TRBV2|NA|TRBJ1-1
CASSPDRLTEAFF
>TRBV29-1|NA|TRBJ1-1
CSVGTGGTEAFF
>TRBV5-6|NA|TRBJ2-3
CASSFSGVTDTQYF
>TRBV29-1|NA|TRBJ1-5
CSATRGRDQPQHF
>TRBV4-1|NA|TRBJ1-1
CASSQDPGRRNAEAFF
>TRBV5-6|NA|TRBJ2-4
CASSLSSVRSSDIQYF
>TRBV29-1|once|TRBJ1-2
CSAGTGSNYGYTF
>TRBV7-9|NA|TRBJ2-7
CASSIPDGRAAIVF
>TRBV2|NA|TRBJ1-1
CASRPETGEASEAFF
>TRBV7-9|NA|TRBJ2-7
CASSLAGGASSYEQYF
>TRBV30|NA|TRBJ1-5
CAWSPVSRNQPQHF
>TRBV30|NA|TRBJ2-5
CAWRTEETQYF
>TRBV4-2|NA|TRBJ2-3
CASSQFTDTQYF
>TRBV6-5|NA|TRBJ2-7
CASMETGGYEQYF
>TRBV30|NA|TRBJ2-5
CAWGGGGTETQYF
>TRBV7-9|NA|TRBJ1-2
CASTNSALYGYTF
>TRBV29-1|NA|TRBJ1-1
CSGCLSVGNTEAFF
>TRBV30|once|TRBJ1-5
CAWKQGRNQPQHF
>TRBV6-5|few|TRBJ2-1
CASSYLNLGTGEQFF
>TRBV5-8|NA|TRBJ1-5
CASSLGQGGNQPQHF
>TRBV7-2|NA|TRBJ1-5
CASRSGQRNQPQHF
>TRBV29-1|NA|TRBJ2-5
CSVESLQETQYF
>TRBV5-6|few|TRBJ1-2
CASSLGTALENYGYTF
>TRBV7-2|NA|TRBJ2-1
CASSLLDEQFF
>TRBV14|few|TRBJ1-1
CASSRRAGQGMNTEAFF
>TRBV7-2|once|TRBJ2-7
CASSRLGLADSYEQYF
>TRBV5-1|few|TRBJ2-1
CASSLELEQFF
>TRBV5-6|NA|TRBJ2-7
CASSLYGEQYF
>TRBV5-6|NA|TRBJ1-2
CASSLNYRGTFYGYTF
>TRBV30|NA|TRBJ2-5
CAWSPLGQSYQETQYF
>TRBV11-2|NA|TRBJ2-5
CASSLDRVTATQYF
>TRBV5-1|NA|TRBJ2-5
CASSAKTSVQQETQYF
>TRBV7-3|NA|TRBJ2-1
CASSLIGVPRNEQFF
>TRBV6-5|NA|TRBJ1-6
CASSPRGVSPLHF
>TRBV29-1|NA|TRBJ2-5
CSVDRDRKETQYF
>TRBV5-4|few|TRBJ2-2
CASSLKNTGELFF
>TRBV29-1|NA|TRBJ2-2
CSARDTGELFF
>TRBV10-3|few|TRBJ2-1
CAIESGGSNNEQFF
>TRBV13|NA|TRBJ1-5
CASSLGQDGNQPQHF
>TRBV30|NA|TRBJ2-3
CAWAQGDTQYF
>TRBV29-1|NA|TRBJ1-1
CSVGAGASNTEAFF
>TRBV5-1|once|TRBJ1-4
CASSSGGSQEKLFF
>TRBV7-2|NA|TRBJ1-2
CASSLPGGYYGYTF
>TRBV29-1|NA|TRBJ2-2
CSGSTGVLTGELFF
>TRBV2|NA|TRBJ1-2
CASSISQGGYGYTF
>TRBV7-6|NA|TRBJ2-3
CASRLGDTQYF
>TRBV29-1|few|TRBJ2-7
CSVALYLTRKPYEQYF
>TRBV14|few|TRBJ2-5
CASSYRDSQETQYF
>TRBV27|few|TRBJ2-2
CASRKGGNTGELFF
>TRBV29-1|few|TRBJ2-1
CSVGFSARNEQFF
>TRBV7-8|NA|TRBJ2-3
CASSPATDTQYF